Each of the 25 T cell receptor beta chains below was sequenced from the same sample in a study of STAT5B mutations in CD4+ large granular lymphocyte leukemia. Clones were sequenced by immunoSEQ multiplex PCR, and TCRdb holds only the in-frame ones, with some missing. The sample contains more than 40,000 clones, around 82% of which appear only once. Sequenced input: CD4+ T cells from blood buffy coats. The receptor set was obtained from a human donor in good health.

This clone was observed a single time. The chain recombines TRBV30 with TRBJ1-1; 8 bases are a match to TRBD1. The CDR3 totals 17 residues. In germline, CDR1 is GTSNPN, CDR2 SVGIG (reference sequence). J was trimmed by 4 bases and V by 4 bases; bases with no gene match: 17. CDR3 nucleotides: TGTGCCTGGAATTCCAAATTCCGTCGAACAGGGGGCACTGAAGCTTTCTTT. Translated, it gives CAWNSKFRRTGGTEAFF.

The CDR3 sequence is CASSLSGTTHEQYF. Written as DNA, the CDR3 is TGTGCCAGCAGCTTAAGCGGGACTACCCACGAGCAGTACTTC. This chain connects TRBV11-3 to TRBJ2-7, with 7 bases that match TRBD2. The CDR3 spans 14 residues. Unmatched junction bases numbered 6, after V lost 2 bases and J lost 5 bases. Per the germline V gene, CDR1 is SGHNT and CDR2 is YENEEA.

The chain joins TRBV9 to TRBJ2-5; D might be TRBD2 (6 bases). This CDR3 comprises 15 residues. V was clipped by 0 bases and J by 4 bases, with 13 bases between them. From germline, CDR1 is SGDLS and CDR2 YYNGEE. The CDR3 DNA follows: TGTGCCAGCAGCGTAGCCCCCCTAGCGACAGAGACCCAGTACTTC. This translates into CASSVAPLATETQYF.

The CDR3 region is CASSQREPQRNEQFF. DNA of the CDR3: TGTGCCAGCAGCCAGCGGGAGCCGCAGCGCAATGAGCAGTTCTTC. The chain couples TRBV14 to TRBJ2-1; the match to TRBD2 covers 7 bases. This CDR3 is 15 amino acids long. Trimming at V came to 3 bases and at J to 6 bases, leaving 8 bases not matched to a gene. Germline lookup yields CDR1 SGHDN and CDR2 FVKESK.

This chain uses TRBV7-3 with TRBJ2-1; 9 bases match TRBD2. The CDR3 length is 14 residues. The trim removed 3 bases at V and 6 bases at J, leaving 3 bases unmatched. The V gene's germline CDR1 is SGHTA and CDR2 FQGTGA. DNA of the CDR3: TGTGCCAGCAGCTTTGTAGCGGGAGTCAATGAGCAGTTCTTC. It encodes CASSFVAGVNEQFF. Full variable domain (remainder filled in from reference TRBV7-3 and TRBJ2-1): GAGVSQTPSNKVTEKGKYVELRCDPISGHTALYWYRQSLGQGPEFLIYFQGTGAADDSGLPNDRFFAVRPEGSVSTLKIQRTERGDSAVYLCASSFVAGVNEQFFGPGTRLTVL.

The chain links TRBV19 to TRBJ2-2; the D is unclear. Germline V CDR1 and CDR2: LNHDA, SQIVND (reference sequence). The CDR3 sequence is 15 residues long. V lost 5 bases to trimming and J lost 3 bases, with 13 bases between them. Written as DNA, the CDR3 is TGTGCCAGTAGTCACCCCGCGGATCACACCGGGGAGCTGTTTTTT. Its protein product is CASSHPADHTGELFF.

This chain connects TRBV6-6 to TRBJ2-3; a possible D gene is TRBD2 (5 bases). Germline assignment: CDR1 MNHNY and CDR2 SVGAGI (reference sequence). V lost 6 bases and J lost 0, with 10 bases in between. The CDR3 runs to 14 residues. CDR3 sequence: CASRLSGSTDTQYF. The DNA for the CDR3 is TGTGCCAGCAGGCTAAGCGGAAGCACAGATACGCAGTATTTT.

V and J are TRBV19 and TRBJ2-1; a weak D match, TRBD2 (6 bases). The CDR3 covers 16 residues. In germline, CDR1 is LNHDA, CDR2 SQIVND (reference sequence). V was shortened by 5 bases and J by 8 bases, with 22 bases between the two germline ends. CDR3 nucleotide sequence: TGTGCCAGTAGTTCCCGGCACTCCGGGACTTACCATGAGCAGTTCTTC. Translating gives CASSSRHSGTYHEQFF. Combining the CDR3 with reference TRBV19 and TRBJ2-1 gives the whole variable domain DGGITQSPKYLFRKEGQNVTLSCEQNLNHDAMYWYRQDPGQGLRLIYYSQIVNDFQKGDIAEGYSVSREKKESFPLTVTSAQKNPTAFYLCASSSRHSGTYHEQFFGPGTRLTVL.

As DNA, the CDR3 is TGCGCCAGCAGCACCGGACAGGGCTCCTACGAGCAGTACTTC. The encoded protein is CASSTGQGSYEQYF. This rearrangement joins TRBV5-1 to TRBJ2-7; the match to TRBD1 covers 8 bases. Germline V gene data show CDR1 as SGHRS and CDR2 as YFSETQ. The CDR3 covers 14 residues. V shed 4 bases, J shed 0 bases, and the junction held 3 bases outside the gene matches.

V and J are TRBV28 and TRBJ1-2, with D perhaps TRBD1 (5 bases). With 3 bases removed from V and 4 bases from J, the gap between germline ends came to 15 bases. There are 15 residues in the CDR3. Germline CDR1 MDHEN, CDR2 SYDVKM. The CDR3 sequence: CASSLSLATVYGYTF. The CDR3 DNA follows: TGTGCCAGCAGTTTGTCCCTCGCGACAGTCTATGGCTACACCTTC.

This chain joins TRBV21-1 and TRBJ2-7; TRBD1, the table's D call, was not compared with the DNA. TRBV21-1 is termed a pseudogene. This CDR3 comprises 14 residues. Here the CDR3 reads CASTLLGACYEQYF. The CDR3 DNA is TGTGCCAGCACTCTCCTAGGGGCCTGCTACGAGCAGTACTTC.

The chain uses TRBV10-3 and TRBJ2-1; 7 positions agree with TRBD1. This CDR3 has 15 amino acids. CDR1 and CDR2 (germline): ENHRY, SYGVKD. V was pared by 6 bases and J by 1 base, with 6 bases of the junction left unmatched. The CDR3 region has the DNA TGTGCCATCAGCCGTACAGGGGAATCCTACAATGAGCAGTTCTTC. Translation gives CAISRTGESYNEQFF.

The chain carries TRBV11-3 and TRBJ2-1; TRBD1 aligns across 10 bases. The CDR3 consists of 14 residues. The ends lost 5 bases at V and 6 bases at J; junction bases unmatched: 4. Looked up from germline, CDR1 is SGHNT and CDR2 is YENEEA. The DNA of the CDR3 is TGTGCCAGCAGCACAGACAGGGGGCGCAATGAGCAGTTCTTC. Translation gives CASSTDRGRNEQFF.

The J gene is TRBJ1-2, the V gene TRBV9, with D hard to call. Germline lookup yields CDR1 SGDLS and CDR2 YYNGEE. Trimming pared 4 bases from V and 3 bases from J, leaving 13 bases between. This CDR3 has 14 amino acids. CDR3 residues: CASSPRLGYYGYTF. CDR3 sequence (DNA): TGTGCCAGCAGCCCTCGCCTGGGGTACTATGGCTACACCTTC.

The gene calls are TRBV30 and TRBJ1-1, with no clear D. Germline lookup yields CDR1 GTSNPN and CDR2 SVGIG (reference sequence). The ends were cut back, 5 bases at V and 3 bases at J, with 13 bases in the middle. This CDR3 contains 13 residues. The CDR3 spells CAWAERAHTEAFF. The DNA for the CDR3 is TGTGCCTGGGCCGAGAGGGCGCACACTGAAGCTTTCTTT. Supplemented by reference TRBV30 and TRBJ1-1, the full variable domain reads SQTIHQWPATLVQPVGSPLSLECTVEGTSNPNLYWYRQAAGRGLQLLFYSVGIGQISSEVPQNLSASRPQDRQFILSSKKLLLSDSGFYLCAWAERAHTEAFFGQGTRLTVV.

The CDR3 nucleotides read TGTGCCTGGAGTAAGGGACAGGGAGGTACTAACTATGGCTACACCTTC. Translation gives CAWSKGQGGTNYGYTF. The genes are TRBV30 and TRBJ1-2; 9 nucleotides line up with TRBD1. Per germline, CDR1 GTSNPN and CDR2 SVGIG (reference sequence). The trim removed 2 bases at V and 0 bases at J, leaving 7 bases unmatched. The CDR3 runs to 16 residues.

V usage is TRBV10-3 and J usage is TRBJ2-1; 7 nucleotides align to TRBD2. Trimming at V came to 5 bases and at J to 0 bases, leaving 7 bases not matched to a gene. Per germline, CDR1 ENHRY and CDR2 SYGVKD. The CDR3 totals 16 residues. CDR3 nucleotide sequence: TGTGCCATCAGTACTAGCGCCGGGAGCTCCTACAATGAGCAGTTCTTC. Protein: CAISTSAGSSYNEQFF.

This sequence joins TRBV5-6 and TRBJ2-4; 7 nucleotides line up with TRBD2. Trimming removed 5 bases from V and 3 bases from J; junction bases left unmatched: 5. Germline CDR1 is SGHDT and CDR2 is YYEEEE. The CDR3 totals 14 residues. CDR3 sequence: CASRHSGVKNIQYF. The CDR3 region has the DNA TGTGCCAGCAGGCACAGCGGGGTCAAAAACATTCAGTACTTC.

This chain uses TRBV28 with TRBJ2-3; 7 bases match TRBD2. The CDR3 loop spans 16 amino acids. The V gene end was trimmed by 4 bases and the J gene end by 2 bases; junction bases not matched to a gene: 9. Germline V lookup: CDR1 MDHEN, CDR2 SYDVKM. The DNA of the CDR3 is TGTGCCAGCAGTTCATTTAAAGCGGGGACCACAGATACGCAGTATTTT. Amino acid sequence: CASSSFKAGTTDTQYF. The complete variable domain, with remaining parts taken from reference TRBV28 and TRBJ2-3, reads DVKVTQSSRYLVKRTGEKVFLECVQDMDHENMFWYRQDPGLGLRLIYFSYDVKMKEKGDIPEGYSVSREKKERFSLILESASTNQTSMYLCASSSFKAGTTDTQYFGPGTRLTVL.

This chain's CDR3 is CASSLESLNTQYF. CDR3 bases: TGTGCCAGCAGCTTAGAGAGTCTGAATACGCAGTATTTT. This rearrangement joins TRBV11-2 to TRBJ2-3, with D unresolved. The germline V gene encodes CDR1 SGHAT and CDR2 FQNNGV. With 0 bases removed from V and 7 bases from J, the gap between germline ends came to 8 bases. The CDR3 length is 13 residues.

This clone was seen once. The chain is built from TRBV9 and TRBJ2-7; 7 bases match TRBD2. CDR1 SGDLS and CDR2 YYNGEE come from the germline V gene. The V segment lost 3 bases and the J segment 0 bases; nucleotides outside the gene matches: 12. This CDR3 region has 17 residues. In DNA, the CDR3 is TGTGCCAGCAGCGCGGCGTTTCCGGGGGAGGGCTCCTACGAGCAGTACTTC. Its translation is CASSAAFPGEGSYEQYF.

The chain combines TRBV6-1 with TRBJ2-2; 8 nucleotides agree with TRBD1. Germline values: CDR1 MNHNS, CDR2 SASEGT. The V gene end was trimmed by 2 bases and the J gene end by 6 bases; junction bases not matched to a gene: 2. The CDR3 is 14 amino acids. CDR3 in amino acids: CASSEQGAAGELFF. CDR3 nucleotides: TGTGCCAGCAGTGAACAGGGGGCGGCCGGGGAGCTGTTTTTT.

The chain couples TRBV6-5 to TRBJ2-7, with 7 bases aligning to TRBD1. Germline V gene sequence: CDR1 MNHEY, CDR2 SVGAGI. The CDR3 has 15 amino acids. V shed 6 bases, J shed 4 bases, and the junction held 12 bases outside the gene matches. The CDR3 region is CASRSTTGIKYEQYF. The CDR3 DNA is TGTGCCAGCAGAAGCACGACAGGGATTAAGTACGAGCAGTACTTC.

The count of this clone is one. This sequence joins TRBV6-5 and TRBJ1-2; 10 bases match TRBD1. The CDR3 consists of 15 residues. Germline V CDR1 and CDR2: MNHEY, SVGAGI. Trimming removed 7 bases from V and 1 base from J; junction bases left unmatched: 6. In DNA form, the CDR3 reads TGTGCCAGCATTAACCGGGACAGGGGTAACTATGGCTACACCTTC. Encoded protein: CASINRDRGNYGYTF.

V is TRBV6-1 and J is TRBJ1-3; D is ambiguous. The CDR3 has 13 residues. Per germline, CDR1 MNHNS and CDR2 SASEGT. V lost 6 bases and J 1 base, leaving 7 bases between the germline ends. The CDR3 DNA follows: TGTGCCAGCAGCCGCGGGTCTGGAAACACCATATATTTT. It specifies CASSRGSGNTIYF.